This T cell receptor (beta chain) is drawn from a study of cytomegalovirus exposure and HLA in healthy donors. V was cut by 8 bases and J by 10 bases, with 15 bases left in between. The V gene's germline CDR1 is MNHEY and CDR2 SMNVEV (reference sequence). CDR3 size: 12 residues. The PCR employed 60 Vbeta primers together with 13 Jbeta primers. Per the original data handling: An analysis that came later counted 70 million to 100 million unique TCR beta chains, roughly 11 million shared. Here immunoSEQ multiplex PCR was the method, and the copy in TCRdb shows in-frame clones only, minus some. V and J calls and clone size follow that table, whereas D and trimming were derived from the DNA. The table includes tens of thousands of clones, roughly 80% detected once.

This clonotype originated in a male donor in good health and CMV-seronegative. This rearrangement joins TRBV27 to TRBJ2-1; D is ambiguous. The source material was PBMCs. CDR3: CASGRALWEQFF. CDR3 sequence (DNA): TGTGCCAGCGGTCGAGCTCTCTGGGAGCAGTTCTTC.